A single sample gave rise to the 23 T cell receptor beta chains below, sequenced in a study of blood T cell repertoires in COVID-19. Assay used: immunoSEQ multiplex PCR; TCRdb lists only in-frame clones, some missing. This sample carries 250,000 or so clones, 85% to 90% of them seen once, and the ten largest clones take roughly 2.6%. Sequences were obtained from peripheral blood. The receptors stem from a woman aged 55-69 years with acute or convalescent COVID-19.

The chain employs TRBV29-1 and TRBJ2-5; TRBD2 aligns across 9 bases. The ends lost 0 bases at V and 5 bases at J; junction bases unmatched: 10. This CDR3 contains 16 residues. Per the germline V gene, CDR1 is SQVTM and CDR2 is ANQGSEA. CDR3 in DNA: TGCAGCGTTGAAGATCGAAAGGGCGGGAGGGCCGAGACCCAGTACTTC. Translating it yields CSVEDRKGGRAETQYF.

This clone was counted between two and nine times. V gene TRBV15 combines with J gene TRBJ2-4; 8 bases match TRBD1. This CDR3 region has 15 residues. J gave up 4 bases and V 5 bases, and 7 bases lay outside the gene matches. The germline V gene has CDR1 LNHNV and CDR2 YYDKDF (reference sequence). This CDR3 reads CATSGPRDRKNIQYF. As DNA, the CDR3 is TGTGCCACCAGCGGCCCCCGGGACAGGAAAAACATTCAGTACTTC.

This clone appeared a few times. The J gene is TRBJ1-1, the V gene TRBV5-6, with 8 bases fitting TRBD1. The CDR3 extends over 13 amino acids. V lost 4 bases, J lost 5 bases, and 4 bases stayed unmatched. Germline CDR1 SGHDT, CDR2 YYEEEE. The CDR3 DNA follows: TGTGCCAGCAGCATACGACAGGGGACTGAAGCTTTCTTT. It specifies CASSIRQGTEAFF.

Remarks on this clone: At one end the junction does not follow the germline gene, possibly because of a read error. The gene calls are TRBV6-5 and TRBJ1-2, with TRBD1 matching over 7 bases. The CDR3 covers 13 residues. Germline V CDR1 and CDR2: MNHEY, SVGAGI. In nucleotides, the CDR3 is TGTGCCAGCAGTTCCAACCGGGGACAGCCTTCACACTTC. Residues: CASSSNRGQPSHF.

The chain links TRBV9 to TRBJ1-2; D remains ambiguous. V lost 2 bases and J 4 bases, leaving 15 bases between the germline ends. There are 15 residues in the CDR3. Germline V gene data show CDR1 as SGDLS and CDR2 as YYNGEE. The CDR3 spells CASSVQLNLAYGYTF. The DNA for the CDR3 is TGTGCCAGCAGCGTGCAGTTGAACCTCGCCTATGGCTACACCTTC.

The chain is built from TRBV5-1 and TRBJ2-3; D possibly corresponds to TRBD2 (6 bases). V lost 3 bases, J lost 0 bases, and 14 bases lay in between. Germline V lookup: CDR1 SGHRS, CDR2 YFSETQ. The CDR3 contains 16 residues. For the CDR3, the DNA is TGCGCCAGCAGCTCCGGGGGTCTCACTAGCACAGATACGCAGTATTTT. Amino acid sequence: CASSSGGLTSTDTQYF.

This chain links TRBV7-9 with TRBJ1-1, with D possibly matching TRBD1 (5 bases). Trimming cost V 5 bases and J 1 base, with 14 bases left between them. The CDR3 has 15 amino acids. Germline CDR1 reads SEHNR; CDR2 reads FQNEAQ (reference sequence). The CDR3 here is CASSAESRANTEAFF. The CDR3 DNA follows: TGTGCCAGCAGCGCGGAATCCAGGGCGAACACTGAAGCTTTCTTT.

The chain recombines TRBV7-8 with TRBJ1-5; D perhaps matches TRBD1 (5 bases). Trimming removed 5 bases at V and 2 bases at J, with 10 bases between. CDR1 and CDR2 (germline): SGHVS, FQNEAQ. This CDR3 is 14 amino acids long. The CDR3 nucleotides are TGTGCCAGCAGCCGACAGTCCGGCAATCAGCCCCAGCATTTT. Protein: CASSRQSGNQPQHF.

This clone was counted a single time. The junction and the germline gene differ at one end; a read error may be behind it. The chain is built from TRBV30 and TRBJ1-1; D gene unclear. Germline values: CDR1 GTSNPN, CDR2 SVGIG (reference sequence). The CDR3 length is 14 residues. The CDR3 DNA sequence: TGTGCCTGTTCCCGGGTCCAAAAGAACGCTGAAGCTTTCTTT. This translates into CACSRVQKNAEAFF.

This clone is a singleton in its sample. The rearrangement uses TRBV5-1 and TRBJ1-6; TRBD1 might be the D (6 bases). The CDR3 runs to 15 residues. Germline V gene data show CDR1 as SGHRS and CDR2 as YFSETQ. V was pared by 0 bases and J by 10 bases, with 14 bases between. CDR3 bases: TGCGCCAGCAGCTTGGCGGGTCAGGGGTTCTCACCCCTCCACTTT. Its protein product is CASSLAGQGFSPLHF. Full variable domain (remainder filled in from reference TRBV5-1 and TRBJ1-6): KAGVTQTPRYLIKTRGQQVTLSCSPISGHRSVSWYQQTPGQGLQFLFEYFSETQRNKGNFPGRFSGRQFSNSRSEMNVSTLELGDSALYLCASSLAGQGFSPLHFGNGTRLTVT.

This sequence joins TRBV21-1 and TRBJ1-2. TRBV21-1 is a listed pseudogene. This CDR3 region has 13 residues. The CDR3 region has the DNA TGTGCCAGCAGCGGGAGGTTCTACTATGGCTACACCTTC. Encoded protein: CASSGRFYYGYTF.

This clone has only a few counts. This chain links TRBV2 with TRBJ2-7; possibly TRBD1 for D (5 bases). Germline lookup yields CDR1 SNHLY and CDR2 FYNNEI. Trimming stripped 7 bases from V and 6 bases from J, with 19 bases between. The CDR3 runs to 14 residues. CDR3 sequence reads: CASIRQGNMGEQYF. DNA for the CDR3: TGTGCCAGCATAAGGCAGGGAAACATGGGCGAGCAGTACTTC.

The V call is TRBV30, the J call TRBJ1-5, with unresolved D. V lost 2 bases and J 4 bases, leaving 12 bases between the germline ends. Germline CDR1 reads GTSNPN; CDR2 reads SVGIG (reference sequence). The CDR3 length is 14 residues. In DNA, the CDR3 is TGTGCCTGGAGTCGTGGCAAATCAAATCAGCCCCAGCATTTT. It codes for CAWSRGKSNQPQHF.

V gene TRBV9 combines with J gene TRBJ2-3, with 7 bases lining up with TRBD1. Germline CDR1 SGDLS, CDR2 YYNGEE. Unmatched junction bases numbered 6, after V lost 4 bases and J lost 1 base. This CDR3 region has 15 residues. In DNA, the CDR3 is TGTGCCAGCAGCTTATCGACAGGGCGCACAGATACGCAGTATTTT. It codes for CASSLSTGRTDTQYF. The variable domain in full, with the rest retrieved from reference TRBV9 and TRBJ2-3, is DSGVTQTPKHLITATGQRVTLRCSPRSGDLSVYWYQQSLDQGLQFLIQYYNGEERAKGNILERFSAQQFPDLHSELNLSSLELGDSALYFCASSLSTGRTDTQYFGPGTRLTVL.

This chain joins TRBV2 and TRBJ2-7; D not certain. The CDR3 length is 12 residues. Germline assignment: CDR1 SNHLY and CDR2 FYNNEI. V dropped 5 bases and J dropped 2 bases, with 7 bases sitting between them. The CDR3 region is CASSPGTYEQYF. In DNA form, the CDR3 reads TGTGCCAGCAGTCCAGGTACCTACGAGCAGTACTTC.

V is TRBV5-1 and J is TRBJ2-3; a possible D gene is TRBD2 (6 bases). Germline CDR1 is SGHRS and CDR2 is YFSETQ. The CDR3 totals 16 residues. V shed 4 bases and J shed 0 bases, with 15 bases lying between them. The CDR3: CASSLRAGFSTDTQYF. CDR3 nucleotides: TGCGCCAGCAGCCTGAGAGCGGGCTTTAGCACAGATACGCAGTATTTT.

The chain joins TRBV19 to TRBJ2-1, with TRBD2 identical over 10 bases. J gave up 9 bases and V 4 bases, and 6 bases lay outside the gene matches. The CDR3 spans 14 residues. Germline CDR1 and CDR2: LNHDA and SQIVND (reference sequence). CDR3 residues: CASSKLAGSVEQFF. CDR3 sequence (DNA): TGTGCCAGTAGTAAACTAGCGGGGAGCGTTGAGCAGTTCTTC.

This chain uses TRBV6-1 with TRBJ2-2, with TRBD2 matching over 10 bases. V lost 3 bases and J lost 6; bases outside the gene matches: 13. The germline V gene encodes CDR1 MNHNS and CDR2 SASEGT. This CDR3 is built from 18 residues. For the CDR3, the DNA is TGTGCCAGCAGTGACCCCGGACTAGCGGCATCGGGGCCCGGGGAGCTGTTTTTT. Translating it yields CASSDPGLAASGPGELFF.

The CDR3 region is CASSTATGSNSPLHF. CDR3 DNA sequence: TGTGCCAGCAGCACAGCGACAGGTTCAAATTCACCCCTCCACTTT. The V call is TRBV7-2, the J call TRBJ1-6, with a possible D match to TRBD1 (6 bases). The CDR3 has 15 residues. Germline loops: CDR1 SGHTA, CDR2 FQGNSA. The V end was cut by 5 bases, the J end by 7 bases, with 15 bases between.

The rearrangement uses TRBV19 and TRBJ1-6; no reliable D call. The CDR3 covers 13 residues. The ends were cut back, 8 bases at V and 3 bases at J, with 8 bases in the middle. Germline V CDR1 and CDR2: LNHDA, SQIVND (reference sequence). In DNA form, the CDR3 reads TGTGCCAGTTGTGGGAGCTATAATTCACCCCTCCACTTT. Translated: CASCGSYNSPLHF. Full variable domain (remainder filled in from reference TRBV19 and TRBJ1-6): DGGITQSPKYLFRKEGQNVTLSCEQNLNHDAMYWYRQDPGQGLRLIYYSQIVNDFQKGDIAEGYSVSREKKESFPLTVTSAQKNPTAFYLCASCGSYNSPLHFGNGTRLTVT.

This chain uses TRBV7-3 with TRBJ1-4, with D perhaps TRBD1 (5 bases). Germline V gene sequence: CDR1 SGHTA, CDR2 FQGTGA. The CDR3 extends over 14 amino acids. V lost 5 bases, J lost 7 bases, and 14 bases lay in between. The CDR3 nucleotides read TGTGCCAGCAGCCGTTCGGGGGGTGGTGAAAAACTGTTTTTT. Encoded protein: CASSRSGGGEKLFF.

The J gene is TRBJ1-3, the V gene TRBV11-2, with TRBD1 matching 7 bases. This CDR3 has 16 residues. Losses at the gene ends were 4 bases for V and 4 bases for J; bases not matched to a gene: 10. Germline V gives CDR1 SGHAT, CDR2 FQNNGV. CDR3 nucleotides: TGTGCCAGCAGCTCCCGGGACAGAAGTACCGGAAACACCATATATTTT. It specifies CASSSRDRSTGNTIYF. Looking up the rest from reference TRBV11-2 and TRBJ1-3 gives the full variable domain: EAGVAQSPRYKIIEKRQSVAFWCNPISGHATLYWYQQILGQGPKLLIQFQNNGVVDDSQLPKDRFSAERLKGVDSTLKIQPAKLEDSAVYLCASSSRDRSTGNTIYFGEGSWLTVV.

The rearrangement links TRBV5-8 to TRBJ1-5; perhaps TRBD1 as D (5 bases). The germline V gene encodes CDR1 SGHTS and CDR2 YDEGEE. The CDR3 is 16 amino acids. Trimming took 0 bases from V and 4 from J, leaving 14 bases between them. CDR3 bases: TGTGCCAGCAGCTTGGTCGTAGGGGCAGGAAATCAGCCCCAGCATTTT. As protein: CASSLVVGAGNQPQHF.